This entry lists 11 T cell receptor beta chains sequenced from one sample in a study of blood T cell repertoires in COVID-19. Produced via immunoSEQ multiplex PCR; TCRdb's table is partial and in-frame only. The sample includes around 450,000 clones, roughly 87% seen only once; the top ten take 0.7%. The specimen was PBMCs or T cells enriched from blood (not recorded which). The receptors shown here come from a young woman who had recovered from COVID-19.

The rearrangement links TRBV28 to TRBJ1-4; 8 nucleotides line up with TRBD1. CDR1 MDHEN and CDR2 SYDVKM come from the germline V gene. The length of the CDR3 is 13 residues. J gave up 8 bases and V 8 bases, and 7 bases lay outside the gene matches. For the CDR3, the DNA is TGTGCCAGCCGAGGACAGGGATACGAAAAACTGTTTTTT. Its protein is CASRGQGYEKLFF. Drawing the rest from reference TRBV28 and TRBJ1-4, the complete variable domain is DVKVTQSSRYLVKRTGEKVFLECVQDMDHENMFWYRQDPGLGLRLIYFSYDVKMKEKGDIPEGYSVSREKKERFSLILESASTNQTSMYLCASRGQGYEKLFFGSGTQLSVL.

The gene calls are TRBV6-5 and TRBJ2-7, with a weak D call TRBD1 (8 bases). This CDR3 contains 14 residues. V lost 5 bases, J lost 4 bases, and 15 bases lay in between. The germline gives CDR1 MNHEY, CDR2 SVGAGI. The CDR3 is CASSLYRGGYEQYF. The CDR3, as DNA: TGTGCCAGCAGTCTTTACAGGGGGGGGTACGAGCAGTACTTC.

Worth noting for this clone: This sample includes further DNA sequences coding for the same CDR3. The V gene is TRBV24-1, the J gene TRBJ2-5; 9 nucleotides align to TRBD1. Germline-derived CDR1 and CDR2 are KGHDR and SFDVKD. CDR3 length: 15 residues. The junction had 6 bases not matched to a gene; V was cut back by 3 bases and J by 5 bases. The CDR3 spells CATSDPTGTGETQYF. DNA for the CDR3: TGTGCCACCAGTGATCCTACCGGGACAGGGGAGACCCAGTACTTC.

The chain combines TRBV11-2 with TRBJ2-1; maybe TRBD2 (5 bases). Trimming left V 0 bases short and J 6 bases short, with 9 bases between. The germline CDR1 and CDR2 sequences are SGHAT and FQNNGV. CDR3 size: 14 residues. The CDR3 nucleotides are TGTGCCAGCAGCTTAGAGAGGGTTGTCAATGAGCAGTTCTTC. Its translation: CASSLERVVNEQFF.

The chain employs TRBV9 and TRBJ2-7; 10 nucleotides match TRBD2. V lost 0 bases to trimming and J lost 1 base; unmatched junction nucleotides: 1. Germline lookup yields CDR1 SGDLS and CDR2 YYNGEE. The CDR3 runs to 15 residues. CDR3 in DNA: TGTGCCAGCAGCGTAGGGACTAGCGGTTCCTACGAGCAGTACTTC. Its translation is CASSVGTSGSYEQYF. Full variable domain (outside the CDR3, taken from reference TRBV9 and TRBJ2-7): DSGVTQTPKHLITATGQRVTLRCSPRSGDLSVYWYQQSLDQGLQFLIQYYNGEERAKGNILERFSAQQFPDLHSELNLSSLELGDSALYFCASSVGTSGSYEQYFGPGTRLTVT.

The rearrangement uses TRBV3-1 (or the pseudogene TRBV3-2) and TRBJ1-2; D remains unclear. Germline-derived CDR1 and CDR2 are LGHDT and YNNKEL (reference sequence). The CDR3 length is 15 residues. V lost 0 bases and J 1 base, leaving 9 bases between the germline ends. Here the CDR3 reads CASSQDSSFNYGYTF. The CDR3 nucleotides read TGTGCCAGCAGCCAAGATTCCAGTTTTAACTATGGCTACACCTTC.

V and J are TRBV4-1 and TRBJ2-5; 8 bases agree with TRBD1. Germline V CDR1 and CDR2: MGHRA, YSYEKL. V trimming: 0 bases; J trimming: 4 bases; junction bases outside the gene matches: 7. CDR3 length equals 16 residues. CDR3 sequence: CASSQEGRGRGETQYF. The CDR3 DNA reads as TGCGCCAGCAGCCAAGAGGGCAGGGGGCGGGGAGAGACCCAGTACTTC.

The genes are TRBV5-1 and TRBJ2-3; tentatively, D is TRBD1 (6 bases). V lost 4 bases to trimming and J lost 6 bases, with 18 bases between them. CDR1 is SGHRS and CDR2 is YFSETQ in the germline V gene. CDR3 size: 15 residues. As DNA, the CDR3 is TGCGCCAGCAGCCTAGGGACAACAGGTCCGGATACGCAGTATTTT. This gives the protein CASSLGTTGPDTQYF.

The chain recombines TRBV3-1 (or the pseudogene TRBV3-2) with TRBJ2-2; possible D gene TRBD1, 5 bases. Germline values: CDR1 LGHDT, CDR2 YNNKEL (reference sequence). V lost 0 bases and J lost 6, with 14 bases in between. The CDR3 is 16 amino acids. CDR3 in amino acids: CASSQDIPGLAGELFF. The DNA for the CDR3 is TGTGCCAGCAGCCAAGATATCCCAGGGTTGGCCGGGGAGCTGTTTTTT.

The DNA for the CDR3 is TGCGCCAGCAGCCGAACCCCTCACGAGAAGAACACTGAAGCTTTCTTT. Its translation: CASSRTPHEKNTEAFF. This chain links TRBV5-1 with TRBJ1-1; D gene unclear. This CDR3 region has 16 residues. The germline gives CDR1 SGHRS, CDR2 YFSETQ. V lost 4 bases and J 1 base, leaving 17 bases between the germline ends.

This chain connects TRBV10-3 to TRBJ2-1, with 12 bases that match TRBD2. Trimming at V came to 3 bases and at J to 9 bases, leaving 6 bases not matched to a gene. The CDR3 sequence is 15 residues long. Germline CDR1 ENHRY, CDR2 SYGVKD. CDR3 bases: TGTGCCATCAGTGACCCGACTAGCGGGGGAGGTGAGCAGTTCTTC. It is translated as CAISDPTSGGGEQFF.